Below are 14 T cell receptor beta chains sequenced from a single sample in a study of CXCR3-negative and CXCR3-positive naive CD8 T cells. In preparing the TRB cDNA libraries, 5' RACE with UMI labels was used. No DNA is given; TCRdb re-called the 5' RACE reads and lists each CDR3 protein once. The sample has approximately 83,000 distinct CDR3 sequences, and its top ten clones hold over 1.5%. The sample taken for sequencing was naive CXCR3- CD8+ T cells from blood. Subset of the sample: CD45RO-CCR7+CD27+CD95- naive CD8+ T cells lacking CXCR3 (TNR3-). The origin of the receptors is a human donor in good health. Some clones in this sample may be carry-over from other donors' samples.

CDR3 sequence: CATRRGNPLYNEQFF. The genes are TRBV6-1 and TRBJ2-1; TCRdb picks TRBD1, but there is no DNA to check that call. This CDR3 has 15 amino acids. Germline CDR1 reads MNHNS; CDR2 reads SASEGT.

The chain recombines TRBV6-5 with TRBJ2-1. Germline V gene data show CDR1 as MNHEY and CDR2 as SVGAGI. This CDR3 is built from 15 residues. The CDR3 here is CASSYGGGSYNEQFF.

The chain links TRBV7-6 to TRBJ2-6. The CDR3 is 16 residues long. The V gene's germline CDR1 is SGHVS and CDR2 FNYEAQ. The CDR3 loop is CASSLYVAGGANVLTF. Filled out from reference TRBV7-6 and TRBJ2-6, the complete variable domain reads GAGVSQSPRYKVTKRGQDVALRCDPISGHVSLYWYRQALGQGPEFLTYFNYEAQQDKSGLPNDRFSAERPEGSISTLTIQRTEQRDSAMYRCASSLYVAGGANVLTFGAGSRLTVL.

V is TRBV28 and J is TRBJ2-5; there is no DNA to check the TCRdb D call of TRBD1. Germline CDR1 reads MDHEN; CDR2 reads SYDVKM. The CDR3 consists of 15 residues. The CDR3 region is CASVMLEGGQETQYF.

The CDR3 here is CASSPRDTHYEQYF. This rearrangement joins TRBV7-9 to TRBJ2-7; the TCRdb D gene call, TRBD1, has no DNA to confirm it. Germline CDR1 is SEHNR and CDR2 is FQNEAQ (reference sequence). This CDR3 is 14 amino acids long.

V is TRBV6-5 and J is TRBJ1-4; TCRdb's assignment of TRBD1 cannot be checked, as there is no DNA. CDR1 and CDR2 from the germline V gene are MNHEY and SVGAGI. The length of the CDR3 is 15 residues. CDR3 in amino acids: CASSRRTGAGEKLFF.

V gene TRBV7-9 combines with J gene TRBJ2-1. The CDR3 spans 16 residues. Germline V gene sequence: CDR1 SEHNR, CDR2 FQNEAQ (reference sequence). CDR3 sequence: CASSLAPVSSYNEQFF.

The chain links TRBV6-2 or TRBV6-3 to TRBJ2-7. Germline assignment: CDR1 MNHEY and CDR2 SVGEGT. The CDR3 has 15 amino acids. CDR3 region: CASSYSIWQSYEQYF.

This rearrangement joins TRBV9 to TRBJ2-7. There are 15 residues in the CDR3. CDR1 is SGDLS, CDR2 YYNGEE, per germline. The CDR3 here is CASSVGSVSTYEQYF.

The CDR3 loop is CASSFILTTEQYF. The chain joins TRBV12-3 or TRBV12-4 to TRBJ2-7. The CDR3 spans 13 residues.

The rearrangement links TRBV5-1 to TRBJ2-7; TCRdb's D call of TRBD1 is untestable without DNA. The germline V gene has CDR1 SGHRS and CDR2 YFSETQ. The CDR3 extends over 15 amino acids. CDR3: CASSPIGINMDEQYF. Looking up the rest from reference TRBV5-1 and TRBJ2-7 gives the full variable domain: KAGVTQTPRYLIKTRGQQVTLSCSPISGHRSVSWYQQTPGQGLQFLFEYFSETQRNKGNFPGRFSGRQFSNSRSEMNVSTLELGDSALYLCASSPIGINMDEQYFGPGTRLTVT.

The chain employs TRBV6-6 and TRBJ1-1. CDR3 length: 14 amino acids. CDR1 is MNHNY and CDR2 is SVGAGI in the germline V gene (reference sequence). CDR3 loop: CASSYGGRLTEAFF.

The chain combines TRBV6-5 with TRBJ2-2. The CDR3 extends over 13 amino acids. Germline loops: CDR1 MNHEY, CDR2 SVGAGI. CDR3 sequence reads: CASSYSRTGELFF.

The CDR3 spells CASRNPGPQSPLHF. This chain links TRBV25-1 with TRBJ1-6. The CDR3 sequence is 14 residues long. The V gene's germline CDR1 is MGHDK and CDR2 SYGVNS.